A selection of T cell receptor beta chains follows, all from one sample in a study of low-dose radiotherapy and immunotherapy resistance in tumors. TCRdb ran MiXCR on the reads and lists one entry per CDR3 protein. This sample carries tens of thousands of distinct CDR3 sequences, approximately 22% of them seen once, and the ten largest clones take roughly 12%. Sample: PBMCs, taken after low-dose radiotherapy plus immunotherapy. The origin of the receptors is a female donor with ovarian cancer. Each CDR3 is given without its conserved first and last residue. Each record gives: V gene, J gene, CDR3 protein.

TRBV2	TRBJ2-3	ASRKETRGGTTDTQY
TRBV2	TRBJ2-2	ASRPGLAAGELF
TRBV13	TRBJ2-1	ASSLPGGGYNEQF
TRBV24-1	TRBJ2-2	ATSDRTGGNTGELF
TRBV28	TRBJ2-1	ATSRGGPPNEQF
TRBV11-3	TRBJ2-5	ASSTSGLQETQY
TRBV2	TRBJ2-7	ASSPDRAVSYEQY
TRBV6-6	TRBJ2-2	ASSLGGLGTGELF
TRBV27	TRBJ1-6	ASSFSGQGNSPLH
TRBV29-1	TRBJ2-4	SVKSDRGGNIQY
TRBV15	TRBJ2-3	ATSRFSDTQY
TRBV21-1	TRBJ1-1	ASSKATYRDRGDTEAF
TRBV2	TRBJ2-2	ASSVQGTGVTGELF
TRBV5-6	TRBJ1-5	ASSGWTDLNQPQH
TRBV2	TRBJ1-3	ASFRSDRGSGNTIY
TRBV5-1	TRBJ2-1	ASYLAGRHNEQF
TRBV7-2	TRBJ1-4	ASSPARRTANEKLF
TRBV20-1	TRBJ2-1	SARDDSGVAGGYNEQF
TRBV4-1	TRBJ2-1	ASSQLLAGDYNEQF
TRBV7-2	TRBJ2-3	ASSLGTPFDTQY
TRBV15	TRBJ1-4	ATSRGTEKLF
TRBV7-2	TRBJ2-1	ASSKVSGGSSYNEQF
TRBV5-6	TRBJ2-4	ASSSSGRRHIQY
TRBV3-1	TRBJ2-1	ASSQETEQF
TRBV19	TRBJ2-7	ASTGGSYEQY
TRBV28	TRBJ1-5	ASSFGGQGINQPQH
TRBV6-6	TRBJ1-6	ASSRDRNSPLH
TRBV5-1	TRBJ1-1	ASSFVQGGEAF
TRBV9	TRBJ2-1	ASSVIPGPGTNNEQF
TRBV18	TRBJ1-4	ASSPTGTNEKLF
TRBV10-2	TRBJ1-6	ASSEATGYNSPLH
TRBV26	TRBJ2-6	ASRRGSGANVLT
TRBV7-8	TRBJ2-7	ASSSPGAGALVWTYEQY
TRBV2	TRBJ2-1	ASSGSRGTSGANEQF
TRBV5-5	TRBJ2-1	ASSLFAGAYNEQF
TRBV24-1	TRBJ2-1	ATSDTLAGWSYNEQF
TRBV28	TRBJ2-3	ASSLGDPDTQY
TRBV5-1	TRBJ2-5	ASSLFGRTVETQY
TRBV27	TRBJ2-2	ASSLKGTGELF
TRBV15	TRBJ2-7	ATSRDMLAGGEFYEQY
TRBV6-6	TRBJ2-1	ASSYSPGEQF
TRBV6-2/TRBV6-3	TRBJ2-2	ASRNQMNTGELF
TRBV5-6	TRBJ2-5	ASSHPGGTQY
TRBV2	TRBJ2-7	ASRRDRSFYEQY
TRBV3-1	TRBJ2-7	ASSRRDRIKRGTGDEQY
TRBV14	TRBJ2-7	ASSQRDRGLAEQY
TRBV30	TRBJ1-1	AWSVLRVAGTEAF
TRBV29-1	TRBJ2-7	SVGGGGYEQY
TRBV24-1	TRBJ2-5	ATSDPTGEQETQY
TRBV20-1	TRBJ2-3	SASADRGGGTDTQY
TRBV11-2	TRBJ2-5	ASSFGGRGETQY
TRBV19	TRBJ2-7	ATGTSGPYEQY
TRBV6-2/TRBV6-3	TRBJ2-1	ASSYSLGTSRRNEQF
TRBV13	TRBJ1-1	ASSLLRGTEAF